The clone carrying this TCR beta chain was seen only once. What it binds is unknown. Naivety among CD8 cells was defined by CD45RO negativity and positive CCR7 selection, thereby excluding terminally differentiated effector memory CD45RA+ cells. Those who donated, Caucasian adults without exception, all lived in Nashville, Tennessee. This sample was taken from a study of shared clonotypes between healthy human individuals. Study outcomes and limitations: Generation probability values for non-shared clonotypes were lower than those for clonotypes shared by all four donors.

This CDR3 has 16 residues. V dropped 4 bases and J dropped 3 bases, with 18 bases sitting between them. Germline V CDR1 and CDR2: LGHNA, YSLEER. Sequencing used immunoSEQ multiplex PCR; TCRdb keeps in-frame clones, though not all of them. The sample carries fewer than 1 million clones, around 96% recorded once. The rearrangement links TRBV4-3 to TRBJ1-2; a weak D match, TRBD1 (5 bases). This clonotype was obtained from a man between 25 and 39 years old in good health. The specimen was naive CD8+ T cells sorted from blood. The CDR3 protein is CASSPQRVQEYYGYTF. In DNA, the CDR3 is TGCGCCAGCAGCCCCCAAAGAGTACAGGAATACTATGGCTACACCTTC.